One sample yielded the 16 T cell receptor beta chains listed below, sequenced in a study of blood T cell repertoires in COVID-19. Clones were read by immunoSEQ multiplex PCR, and TCRdb kept only the in-frame ones, dropping some. The repertoire has 350,000 to 550,000 clones, about 85% of them found once; the top ten carry approximately 2%. The sample taken for sequencing was PBMCs or T cells enriched from blood (not recorded which). The receptor set was obtained from a woman aged 18-29 years with acute COVID-19.

This clone has more than one count but fewer than ten. This specimen includes other DNA sequences encoding the same CDR3. The rearrangement joins TRBV9 to TRBJ1-3, with D uncertain. Trimming left V 0 bases short and J 3 bases short, with 4 bases between. This CDR3 has 13 residues. Germline-derived CDR1 and CDR2 are SGDLS and YYNGEE. CDR3 region: CASSVDYGNTIYF. DNA of the CDR3: TGTGCCAGCAGCGTAGACTATGGAAACACCATATATTTT.

V usage is TRBV5-8 and J usage is TRBJ1-4; TRBD1 agrees at 9 bases. The V segment lost 2 bases and the J segment 2 bases; nucleotides outside the gene matches: 4. This CDR3 is 16 amino acids long. CDR1 SGHTS and CDR2 YDEGEE come from the germline V gene. The CDR3 reads CASSFDRGMTNEKLFF. The CDR3 DNA sequence: TGTGCCAGCAGCTTCGACAGGGGGATGACTAATGAAAAACTGTTTTTT.

The V call is TRBV10-3, the J call TRBJ2-1; 8 bases agree with TRBD1. The CDR3 runs to 13 residues. Germline values: CDR1 ENHRY, CDR2 SYGVKD. J gave up 9 bases and V 3 bases, and 4 bases lay outside the gene matches. The CDR3 is CAISDPGGFEQFF. The CDR3 region has the DNA TGTGCCATCAGTGACCCAGGGGGCTTTGAGCAGTTCTTC.

This clone was observed once. The chain is built from TRBV27 and TRBJ2-7; D unresolved. The CDR3 totals 15 residues. V was pared by 2 bases and J by 2 bases, with 13 bases between. In germline, CDR1 is MNHEY, CDR2 SMNVEV (reference sequence). Written as DNA, the CDR3 is TGTGCCAGCAGTTTAGCCTATGGGCTGGCCTACGAGCAGTACTTC. Its translation is CASSLAYGLAYEQYF.

The gene calls are TRBV10-3 and TRBJ1-1; perhaps TRBD1 as D (6 bases). The CDR3 has 13 residues. Trimming removed 8 bases at V and 4 bases at J, with 14 bases between. The germline gives CDR1 ENHRY, CDR2 SYGVKD. The CDR3 DNA is TGTGCCATCCAATCCCTAGGGGGCACTGAAGCTTTCTTT. Its translation: CAIQSLGGTEAFF.

This rearrangement joins TRBV10-3 to TRBJ1-6; 9 bases match TRBD1. With V trimmed by 4 bases and J by 9 bases, 4 bases remained unmatched. The CDR3 sequence is 14 residues long. Germline loops: CDR1 ENHRY, CDR2 SYGVKD. The CDR3 coding sequence is TGTGCCATCAGTGGGGACAGGGAGACTTCACCCCTCCACTTT. Translated, it gives CAISGDRETSPLHF.

V usage is TRBV29-1 and J usage is TRBJ1-5, with D unresolved. Germline V lookup: CDR1 SQVTM, CDR2 ANQGSEA. This CDR3 spans 12 amino acids. Trimming removed 7 bases from V and 4 bases from J, with 11 bases in between. The CDR3: CSAGNLNQPQHF. The CDR3 DNA sequence: TGCAGCGCCGGTAATCTGAATCAGCCCCAGCATTTT.

This chain connects TRBV23-1 to TRBJ2-5; D is perhaps TRBD2 (5 bases). TRBV23-1 is assigned to the ORF class and has an uncertain function. V was shortened by 4 bases and J by 5 bases, with 8 bases between the two germline ends. The CDR3 totals 12 residues. The CDR3 DNA sequence: TGCGCCAGCAGTCTGAGGAGGGAGACCCAGTACTTC. Its translation is CASSLRRETQYF.

The CDR3 DNA follows: TGTGCCAGCAGTCCGGGCGGGACGATCACCGGGGAGCTGTTTTTT. Protein product: CASSPGGTITGELFF. This chain connects TRBV6-5 to TRBJ2-2, with D possibly being TRBD2 (6 bases). V was shortened by 5 bases and J by 4 bases, with 14 bases between the two germline ends. Looked up from germline, CDR1 is MNHEY and CDR2 is SVGAGI. This CDR3 has 15 residues.

The chain combines TRBV9 with TRBJ1-3; D is uncertain. The CDR3 has 15 residues. The germline V gene encodes CDR1 SGDLS and CDR2 YYNGEE. Trimming cost V 3 bases and J 0 bases, with 10 bases left between them. In DNA form, the CDR3 reads TGTGCCAGCAGCGGCCCTCGGGGCTCTGGAAACACCATATATTTT. It yields the protein CASSGPRGSGNTIYF.

The rearrangement links TRBV27 to TRBJ1-1, with a tentative D call TRBD1 (6 bases). The CDR3 has 13 residues. The germline gives CDR1 MNHEY, CDR2 SMNVEV (reference sequence). Between the trimmed V and J ends, which lost 2 bases and 8 bases, there was a span of 12 bases. Here the CDR3 DNA reads TGTGCCAGCAGTTTAGGACAGTACGGGGAAGCTTTCTTT. Its translation is CASSLGQYGEAFF.

This rearrangement joins TRBV5-1 to TRBJ1-1; 7 bases map to TRBD1. This CDR3 is 16 amino acids long. Germline trimming cut 1 base from V and 1 base from J; bases unmatched to any gene: 7. The germline V gene encodes CDR1 SGHRS and CDR2 YFSETQ. The CDR3 region has the DNA TGCGCCAGCAGCTTGTTAGAGGGGGCGAAGAACACTGAAGCTTTCTTT. Translating gives CASSLLEGAKNTEAFF.

The CDR3 sequence is CASTEGGLAGRRNEQFF. The CDR3 nucleotides are TGTGCCAGCACCGAGGGGGGACTAGCAGGCAGAAGGAATGAGCAGTTCTTC. The chain carries TRBV7-2 and TRBJ2-1; 9 nucleotides agree with TRBD2. The CDR3 spans 17 residues. From germline, CDR1 is SGHTA and CDR2 FQGNSA. V trimming: 7 bases; J trimming: 7 bases; junction bases outside the gene matches: 17.

The chain joins TRBV5-1 to TRBJ1-4; TRBD1 matches at 7 bases. The CDR3 extends over 13 amino acids. V lost 4 bases, J lost 7 bases, and 4 bases stayed unmatched. The germline V gene has CDR1 SGHRS and CDR2 YFSETQ. The CDR3 protein is CASSDREGEKLFF. The DNA of the CDR3 is TGCGCCAGCAGCGACAGGGAAGGTGAAAAACTGTTTTTT.

The chain joins TRBV7-9 to TRBJ2-2, with 7 bases fitting TRBD1. V shed 7 bases and J 5 bases; nucleotides not matched to a gene: 10. Germline values: CDR1 SEHNR, CDR2 FQNEAQ (reference sequence). This CDR3 comprises 15 residues. The CDR3 bases are TGTGCCAGCAACTTCGGGACAGATAGTACCGGGGAGCTGTTTTTT. Its protein product is CASNFGTDSTGELFF.

The V and J genes are TRBV4-2 and TRBJ2-3, with 8 nucleotides matching TRBD2. This CDR3 has 15 amino acids. Germline V gene data show CDR1 as LGHNA and CDR2 as YNFKEQ. Unmatched junction bases numbered 2, after V lost 1 base and J lost 2 bases. The DNA of the CDR3 is TGTGCCAGCAGCCAAGGGCGGGGGGACACAGATACGCAGTATTTT. It is translated as CASSQGRGDTDTQYF.